This TCR beta chain derives from a study of T cells after yellow fever vaccination. Study context: Researchers used SMART-Seq v4 Ultra Low Input to prepare fractions that had low cell numbers.

Production of TCR cDNA was by 5'RACE template switching, which also added a universal primer site and UMIs. One entry per CDR3 protein, called by TCRdb with MiXCR from the 5' RACE reads. This sample has approximately 250,000 distinct CDR3 sequences; 3.6% occur once, and the top ten carry under 20%. Study observations and caveats: Weaker overall, the secondary response nonetheless peaked faster (day 5 versus 15). Post-booster reappearance was seen for most primary-vaccination clones (about 95% CD4, roughly 86% CD8).

The ends were cut back, 1 base at V and 5 bases at J, with 14 bases in the middle. Germline loops: CDR1 LGHDT, CDR2 YNNKEL (reference sequence). This CDR3 is built from 15 residues. Many counts were recorded for this clonotype. The antigen is undetermined. The chain is built from TRBV3-1 and TRBJ2-5, with D uncertain. The specimen was PBMCs, collected 15 days after the yellow fever booster vaccination. The TCR sequence derives from a man aged 18 to 29 who received the YFV17D yellow fever vaccine. The CDR3 DNA sequence: TGTGCCAGCAGCCAAGGAGAGGTAGCCGTCGAGACCCAGTACTTC. Its translation: CASSQGEVAVETQYF.